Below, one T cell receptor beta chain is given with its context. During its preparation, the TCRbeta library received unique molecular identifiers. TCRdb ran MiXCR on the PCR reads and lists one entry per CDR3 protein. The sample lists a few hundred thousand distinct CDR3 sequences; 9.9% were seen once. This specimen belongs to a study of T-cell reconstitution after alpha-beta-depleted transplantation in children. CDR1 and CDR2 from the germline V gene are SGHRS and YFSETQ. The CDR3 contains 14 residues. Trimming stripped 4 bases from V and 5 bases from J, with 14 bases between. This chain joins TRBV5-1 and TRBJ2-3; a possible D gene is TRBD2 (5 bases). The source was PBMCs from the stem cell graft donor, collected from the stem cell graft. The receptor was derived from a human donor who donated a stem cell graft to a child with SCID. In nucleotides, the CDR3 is TGCGCCAGCAGCCCGGCGGGTCTGGGAGATACGCAGTATTTT. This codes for CASSPAGLGDTQYF.